Listed here are 25 T cell receptor beta chains from one sample, sequenced in a study of regulatory and conventional T cells in RAG deficiency. This table comes from immunoSEQ multiplex PCR, and its TCRdb copy is limited to in-frame clones, with some not included. The sample includes approximately 48,000 clones, 90% of them seen just once. Genomic DNA came from blood conventional CD4+ T cells gated CD25-low CD127-high. These data also formed part of another study, on regulatory T cells. That report adds: The primer mix had 52 TRBV and 13 TRBJ primers.

The source material was CD4+ effector T cells sorted from blood. The receptors here all came from a human donor in good health.

The gene calls are TRBV28 and TRBJ1-1; no clear D gene. V lost 2 bases, J lost 5 bases, and 18 bases lay in between. CDR1 MDHEN and CDR2 SYDVKM come from the germline V gene. The CDR3 extends over 16 amino acids. The CDR3 coding sequence is TGTGCCAGCAGTTTACCGCCGTTGCGTCGCAGGACTGAAGCTTTCTTT. Its translation: CASSLPPLRRRTEAFF.

As to this clone: Other DNA sequences from this sample encode an identical CDR3 as well. The rearrangement joins TRBV28 to TRBJ2-5; D may be TRBD1 (7 bases). This CDR3 spans 13 amino acids. V lost 6 bases and J lost 5, with 13 bases in between. Germline CDR1 is MDHEN and CDR2 is SYDVKM. The CDR3 nucleotides read TGTGCCAGCAGCCAGACAGGGAGGGAGACCCAGTACTTC. Its translation: CASSQTGRETQYF.

The rearrangement uses TRBV11-3 and TRBJ2-7; D is unresolved. CDR3 size: 14 residues. From germline, CDR1 is SGHNT and CDR2 YENEEA. V lost 5 bases and J lost 3, with 14 bases in between. CDR3 nucleotide sequence: TGTGCCAGCAGCCTCGACCCCTCGGACTACGAGCAGTACTTC. It specifies CASSLDPSDYEQYF.

The chain uses TRBV18 and TRBJ2-5; tentative D call: TRBD1 (5 bases). The germline gives CDR1 KGHSH, CDR2 LQKENI. The V and J ends lost 3 bases and 2 bases respectively, with 13 bases between them. There are 15 residues in the CDR3. The CDR3 loop is CASSPEKGIQETQYF. In DNA form, the CDR3 reads TGTGCCAGCTCACCGGAGAAGGGGATTCAAGAGACCCAGTACTTC.

The chain joins TRBV28 to TRBJ2-1; 9 bases line up with TRBD2. CDR3 length: 16 residues. V trimming: 7 bases; J trimming: 0 bases; junction bases outside the gene matches: 7. Germline V CDR1 and CDR2: MDHEN, SYDVKM. The CDR3 DNA sequence: TGTGCCAGCATTAAAACGCGGGGGGGCTCCTACAATGAGCAGTTCTTC. Translation gives CASIKTRGGSYNEQFF.

The V and J genes are TRBV5-1 and TRBJ2-5; D may match TRBD1 or TRBD2 (7 bases each). Trimming took 4 bases from V and 4 from J, leaving 17 bases between them. Germline CDR1 is SGHRS and CDR2 is YFSETQ. This CDR3 region has 15 residues. CDR3 sequence reads: CASSASGGGGETQYF. The CDR3 DNA reads TGCGCCAGCAGCGCTTCAGGGGGAGGGGGAGAGACCCAGTACTTC.

Details on this clone: One junction end disagrees with the germline gene, perhaps due to a read error. The V and J genes are TRBV7-7 and TRBJ2-7; 11 nucleotides align to TRBD1. The length of the CDR3 is 14 residues. Looked up from germline, CDR1 is SSHAT and CDR2 is FNYEAQ (reference sequence). The DNA for the CDR3 is TGTGCTAGCAGCCCCGGACAGGGGGCGTACGAGCAGTACTTC. Its translation is CASSPGQGAYEQYF.

The V gene is TRBV7-6, the J gene TRBJ1-3; maybe TRBD1 (6 bases). CDR3 length: 16 residues. The V gene's germline CDR1 is SGHVS and CDR2 FNYEAQ. The V end was cut by 5 bases, the J end by 4 bases, with 18 bases between. CDR3 amino acids: CASSPGQIGSGNTIYF. In DNA form, the CDR3 reads TGTGCCAGCAGCCCCGGACAGATCGGCTCCGGAAACACCATATATTTT.

The gene calls are TRBV30 and TRBJ1-4; D not resolved. From germline, CDR1 is GTSNPN and CDR2 SVGIG (reference sequence). The length of the CDR3 is 13 residues. V lost 3 bases and J 0 bases, leaving 5 bases between the germline ends. The CDR3 loop is CAWRTTTNEKLFF. CDR3 in DNA: TGTGCCTGGAGGACAACAACTAATGAAAAACTGTTTTTT.

This rearrangement joins TRBV19 to TRBJ2-5; 8 bases line up with TRBD1. Germline trimming cut 6 bases from V and 11 bases from J; bases unmatched to any gene: 8. The CDR3 is made up of 12 amino acids. Germline values: CDR1 LNHDA, CDR2 SQIVND (reference sequence). This CDR3 reads CASRPTTGVQYF. The CDR3 DNA reads as TGTGCCAGTAGGCCAACGACAGGGGTGCAGTACTTC. Full variable domain (missing parts from reference TRBV19 and TRBJ2-5): DGGITQSPKYLFRKEGQNVTLSCEQNLNHDAMYWYRQDPGQGLRLIYYSQIVNDFQKGDIAEGYSVSREKKESFPLTVTSAQKNPTAFYLCASRPTTGVQYFGPGTRLLVL.

The chain has TRBV30 and TRBJ2-5, with 8 bases identical to TRBD2. The J call may be faulty, since TRBJ2-7 better matches the DNA end. CDR1 GTSNPN and CDR2 SVGIG come from the germline V gene (reference sequence). The CDR3 consists of 13 residues. CDR3 sequence reads: CAHSGTSSYEQYF. The CDR3 DNA is TGTGCCCATAGCGGGACGAGCTCCTACGAGCAGTACTTC.

In its sample, this clone was seen once. This chain uses TRBV6-5 with TRBJ1-4, with a weak D call TRBD1 (5 bases). The CDR3 sequence is 14 residues long. V was pared by 6 bases and J by 0 bases, with 8 bases between. Looked up from germline, CDR1 is MNHEY and CDR2 is SVGAGI. Written as DNA, the CDR3 is TGTGCCAGCAGCCGGGGGGCAACTAATGAAAAACTGTTTTTT. Amino acids: CASSRGATNEKLFF.

The chain is built from TRBV19 and TRBJ1-1, with TRBD1 matching over 9 bases. Looked up from germline, CDR1 is LNHDA and CDR2 is SQIVND (reference sequence). Trimming at V came to 7 bases and at J to 3 bases, leaving 12 bases not matched to a gene. The CDR3 has 16 amino acids. The CDR3 region is CASKPPRTGAYTEAFF. The DNA of the CDR3 is TGTGCCAGTAAACCCCCCCGGACAGGGGCCTACACTGAAGCTTTCTTT.

The chain is built from TRBV7-3 and TRBJ1-1; D is uncertain. CDR1 SGHTA and CDR2 FQGTGA come from the germline V gene. V was shortened by 3 bases and J by 6 bases, with 8 bases between the two germline ends. The length of the CDR3 is 12 residues. CDR3 in DNA: TGTGCCAGCAGCTTTCGATTCGCTGAAGCTTTCTTT. Amino acid sequence: CASSFRFAEAFF. Variable domain in full (rest from reference TRBV7-3 and TRBJ1-1): GAGVSQTPSNKVTEKGKYVELRCDPISGHTALYWYRQSLGQGPEFLIYFQGTGAADDSGLPNDRFFAVRPEGSVSTLKIQRTERGDSAVYLCASSFRFAEAFFGQGTRLTVV.

The V call is TRBV7-9, the J call TRBJ2-2; D is ambiguous. Trimming pared 5 bases from V and 4 bases from J, leaving 8 bases between. Germline V gives CDR1 SEHNR, CDR2 FQNEAQ (reference sequence). The CDR3 runs to 13 residues. CDR3 coding DNA: TGTGCCAGCAGCGACCAAGTCACCGGGGAGCTGTTTTTT. The encoded protein is CASSDQVTGELFF.

The chain uses TRBV10-2 and TRBJ1-2, with D possibly matching TRBD1 (5 bases). Trimming shortened V by 6 bases and J by 2 bases, and 16 bases separated the two germline ends. This CDR3 has 15 residues. In germline, CDR1 is WSHSY, CDR2 SAAADI. The CDR3 reads CASRGSTGLNYGYTF. The CDR3 DNA is TGCGCCAGCAGGGGATCTACAGGATTAAACTATGGCTACACCTTC.

The chain employs TRBV6-5 and TRBJ2-7; D tentatively reads TRBD1 or TRBD2 (5 bases each). The CDR3 is made up of 14 amino acids. Deletions cut 7 bases from V and 6 bases from J, with 19 bases between. From germline, CDR1 is MNHEY and CDR2 SVGAGI. The CDR3 loop is CASKISKNGAEQYF. The CDR3 DNA reads TGTGCCAGCAAGATTTCCAAGAACGGGGCCGAGCAGTACTTC.

The chain joins TRBV9 to TRBJ1-3, with D possibly being TRBD1 (5 bases). V lost 3 bases to trimming and J lost 2 bases, with 12 bases between them. Per the germline V gene, CDR1 is SGDLS and CDR2 is YYNGEE. This CDR3 comprises 15 residues. The CDR3: CASSETSGTGNTIYF. In DNA form, the CDR3 reads TGTGCCAGCAGCGAAACCTCAGGGACTGGAAACACCATATATTTT.

This sequence joins TRBV5-4 and TRBJ1-1; a weak D match, TRBD1 (6 bases). This CDR3 has 15 residues. Germline values: CDR1 SGHNT, CDR2 YYREEE (reference sequence). Deletions cut 1 base from V and 3 bases from J, with 13 bases between. CDR3 nucleotide sequence: TGTGCCAGCAGCTTGTCAGGGGCGGGAGACACTGAAGCTTTCTTT. Protein sequence: CASSLSGAGDTEAFF.

This clone was observed a handful of times. An end of the junction differs from the germline gene, which may be a read error. The chain couples TRBV7-2 to TRBJ2-5; D remains ambiguous. CDR1 is SGHTA and CDR2 is FQGNSA in the germline V gene. The CDR3 spans 14 residues. CDR3 in amino acids: CASSIAWASETQYF. The CDR3 DNA reads as TGTGCCAGCAGCATAGCTTGGGCCTCAGAGACCCAGTACTTC.

The rearrangement joins TRBV4-1 to TRBJ2-7; 8 nucleotides line up with TRBD2. Germline values: CDR1 MGHRA, CDR2 YSYEKL. Losses at the gene ends were 0 bases for V and 6 bases for J; bases not matched to a gene: 4. The CDR3 consists of 14 residues. In DNA, the CDR3 is TGCGCCAGCAGCCAAGAGGGGGCGGGGGGCGAGCAGTACTTC. It is translated as CASSQEGAGGEQYF.

The genes are TRBV19 and TRBJ2-1, with TRBD1 identical over 8 bases. CDR1 and CDR2 from the germline V gene are LNHDA and SQIVND (reference sequence). V dropped 9 bases and J dropped 0; count of bases not matched to a gene: 7. The CDR3 has 15 amino acids. CDR3 residues: CASTRDRSSYNEQFF. As DNA, the CDR3 is TGTGCCAGCACCCGGGACAGGAGCTCCTACAATGAGCAGTTCTTC.

The chain couples TRBV28 to TRBJ1-2, with D possibly being TRBD1 (5 bases). V dropped 2 bases and J dropped 7 bases, with 17 bases sitting between them. Germline loops: CDR1 MDHEN, CDR2 SYDVKM. This CDR3 contains 15 residues. The CDR3 spells CASSLIGVGLSGYTF. The DNA of the CDR3 is TGTGCCAGCAGTTTAATAGGGGTAGGACTATCTGGCTACACCTTC.

The CDR3 spells CASSTPGQATYEQYF. CDR3 DNA sequence: TGTGCCAGTAGTACCCCGGGACAGGCTACCTACGAGCAGTACTTC. This chain connects TRBV19 to TRBJ2-7; 8 nucleotides match TRBD1. The CDR3 loop spans 15 amino acids. Germline-derived CDR1 and CDR2 are LNHDA and SQIVND (reference sequence). Germline trimming cut 4 bases from V and 2 bases from J; bases unmatched to any gene: 7. The variable domain in full, with the rest retrieved from reference TRBV19 and TRBJ2-7, is DGGITQSPKYLFRKEGQNVTLSCEQNLNHDAMYWYRQDPGQGLRLIYYSQIVNDFQKGDIAEGYSVSREKKESFPLTVTSAQKNPTAFYLCASSTPGQATYEQYFGPGTRLTVT.

This clone was counted a single time. The chain recombines TRBV5-1 with TRBJ2-1, with TRBD2 identical over 9 bases. The CDR3 is made up of 15 amino acids. Germline V lookup: CDR1 SGHRS, CDR2 YFSETQ. V lost 6 bases to trimming and J lost 3 bases; unmatched junction nucleotides: 7. This CDR3 is CASTLASGVYNEQFF. CDR3 nucleotides: TGCGCCAGCACCCTTGCTAGCGGGGTCTACAATGAGCAGTTCTTC.